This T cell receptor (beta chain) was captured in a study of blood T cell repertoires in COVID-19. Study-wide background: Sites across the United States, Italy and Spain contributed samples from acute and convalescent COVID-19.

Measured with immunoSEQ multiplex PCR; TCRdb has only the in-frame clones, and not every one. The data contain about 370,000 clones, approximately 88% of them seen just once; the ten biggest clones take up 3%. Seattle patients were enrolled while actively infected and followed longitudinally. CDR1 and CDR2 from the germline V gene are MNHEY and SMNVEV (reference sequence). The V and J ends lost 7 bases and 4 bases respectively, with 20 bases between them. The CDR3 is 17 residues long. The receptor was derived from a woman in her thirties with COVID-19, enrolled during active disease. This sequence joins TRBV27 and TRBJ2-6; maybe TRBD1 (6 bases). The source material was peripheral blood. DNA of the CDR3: TGTGCCAGCACCAACCTAGGTACAGGGCCCGGGGCCAACGTCCTGACTTTC. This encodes CASTNLGTGPGANVLTF.